The next 12 T cell receptor beta chains were all read from a single sample in a study of early T cells in non-severe SARS-CoV-2 infection. Via MiXCR, TCRdb re-called the 5' RACE reads, giving one row per CDR3 protein. The data contain 55,000 to 75,000 distinct CDR3 sequences, approximately 7.7% of them singletons. The sample was whole blood. The receptor set was obtained from an adult who was a healthcare worker with PCR-confirmed SARS-CoV-2 infection or an uninfected control (not recorded which).

There are a few counts of this clonotype. The rearrangement uses TRBV7-9 and TRBJ1-1; D gene unclear. V dropped 6 bases and J dropped 2 bases, with 13 bases sitting between them. This CDR3 has 14 residues. Germline CDR1 SEHNR, CDR2 FQNEAQ (reference sequence). In DNA form, the CDR3 reads TGTGCCAGCAGTTCAGAACGCAGCAACACTGAAGCTTTCTTT. Amino acids: CASSSERSNTEAFF.

This clonotype was found a few times. The gene calls are TRBV7-8 and TRBJ2-7; D gene unclear. Germline V gene lookup returns CDR1 SGHVS and CDR2 FQNEAQ. This CDR3 has 13 amino acids. Trimming cost V 3 bases and J 10 bases, with 16 bases left between them. CDR3 amino acids: CASSFLGRSFQYF. CDR3 DNA: TGTGCCAGCAGCTTTTTGGGCAGATCGTTTCAGTACTTC.

In its sample, this clonotype was seen a few times. V usage is TRBV2 and J usage is TRBJ1-1, with D perhaps TRBD1 (5 bases). Trimming pared 1 base from V and 5 bases from J, leaving 23 bases between. Germline loops: CDR1 SNHLY, CDR2 FYNNEI. The CDR3 sequence is 18 residues long. CDR3 in amino acids: CASSEVPSPAREGTEAFF. CDR3 DNA: TGTGCCAGCAGTGAAGTACCCTCCCCCGCCAGGGAGGGAACTGAAGCTTTCTTT.

V and J are TRBV5-6 and TRBJ2-4; possibly TRBD1 for D (5 bases). This CDR3 spans 14 amino acids. Per germline, CDR1 SGHDT and CDR2 YYEEEE. V was cut by 4 bases and J by 7 bases, with 15 bases left in between. CDR3 nucleotide sequence: TGTGCCAGCAGCGGGGCAGGCGTTTGGAACATTCAGTACTTC. Its protein is CASSGAGVWNIQYF.

The table lists this clonotype with a few counts. CDR3 sequence (DNA): TGCAGTGCTAGCCCGCGAGAGGGGCAGCCCCAGCATTTT. This sequence encodes CSASPREGQPQHF. This chain connects TRBV20-1 to TRBJ1-5; TRBD1 might be the D (5 bases). Germline assignment: CDR1 DFQATT and CDR2 SNEGSKA (reference sequence). Trimming removed 3 bases at V and 7 bases at J, with 13 bases between. This CDR3 is built from 13 residues.

This clonotype was seen a handful of times. The J gene is TRBJ2-5, the V gene TRBV7-7, with no clear D. The germline V gene has CDR1 SSHAT and CDR2 FNYEAQ (reference sequence). Trimming removed 1 base from V and 5 bases from J, with 8 bases in between. The CDR3 totals 13 residues. This CDR3 is CASSLGLVETQYF. The CDR3, as DNA: TGTGCCAGCAGCTTAGGTTTGGTGGAGACCCAGTACTTC.

The chain couples TRBV28 to TRBJ1-5; 8 bases agree with TRBD1. This CDR3 is 14 amino acids long. In germline, CDR1 is MDHEN, CDR2 SYDVKM. V was clipped by 4 bases and J by 6 bases; unmatched bases: 5. CDR3 sequence (DNA): TGTGCCAGCAGTTCTCGGACAGGGATTCAGCCCCAGCATTTT. This codes for CASSSRTGIQPQHF.

In this sample, this clonotype turned up a few times. The chain carries TRBV2 and TRBJ2-2, with TRBD1 identical over 7 bases. J lost 4 bases, V lost 5 bases, and 7 bases had no gene match. CDR3 length: 15 residues. Germline V CDR1 and CDR2: SNHLY, FYNNEI. CDR3 residues: CASSSTGVGTGELFF. The CDR3 DNA reads as TGTGCCAGCAGTTCAACAGGGGTAGGCACCGGGGAGCTGTTTTTT.

This clonotype was seen ten or more times. This sequence joins TRBV7-6 and TRBJ1-1, with D uncertain. CDR3 size: 13 residues. The V gene lost 1 base and the J gene lost 3 bases, with 6 bases spanning the gap. Germline lookup yields CDR1 SGHVS and CDR2 FNYEAQ. In nucleotides, the CDR3 is TGTGCCAGCAGCTTAGGGGCATACACTGAAGCTTTCTTT. As protein: CASSLGAYTEAFF.

This chain uses TRBV28 with TRBJ2-7; no firm D call. The CDR3 is 13 amino acids. V lost 5 bases, J lost 7 bases, and 15 bases lay in between. Germline CDR1 is MDHEN and CDR2 is SYDVKM. The CDR3 DNA is TGTGCCAGCAGTCCCCGGTCATCGGTTGAGCAGTACTTC. Protein product: CASSPRSSVEQYF. The full variable domain, completed using reference TRBV28 and TRBJ2-7, is DVKVTQSSRYLVKRTGEKVFLECVQDMDHENMFWYRQDPGLGLRLIYFSYDVKMKEKGDIPEGYSVSREKKERFSLILESASTNQTSMYLCASSPRSSVEQYFGPGTRLTVT.

This sequence joins TRBV20-1 and TRBJ2-1; tentatively, D is TRBD2 (6 bases). This CDR3 is 15 amino acids long. Germline V gene sequence: CDR1 DFQATT, CDR2 SNEGSKA (reference sequence). The V end lost 3 bases, the J end lost 2 bases, and 14 bases lay between the germline ends. The CDR3 is CSARGLAIAYNEQFF. The CDR3 DNA reads as TGCAGTGCTAGGGGGCTAGCGATCGCCTACAATGAGCAGTTCTTC.

This clonotype was counted only a few times. The chain uses TRBV27 and TRBJ2-7; 8 bases are a match to TRBD1. With V trimmed by 6 bases and J by 0 bases, 7 bases remained unmatched. Per germline, CDR1 MNHEY and CDR2 SMNVEV (reference sequence). The CDR3 has 15 amino acids. CDR3 residues: CASSPGQASSYEQYF. As DNA, the CDR3 is TGTGCCAGCAGCCCGGGACAGGCGTCCTCCTACGAGCAGTACTTC.